The present T cell receptor (beta chain) was sequenced within a study of shared clonotypes between healthy human individuals (dated by TCRdb to between 2020 and 2021). Concerning the study at large: The cohort included three men and a couple of women between 18 and 49 years of age. For each donor, CD4 naive and CD4 memory were each run on three plates, CD8 naive on two plates, and CD8 memory on one plate. Libraries were prepared and TCR repertoires were sequenced by different laboratories using diverse techniques, in order to increase sequencing depth and limit assay-specific biases. The study deeply sequenced blood TCR repertoires of about 5 healthy adults to estimate repertoire size and the extent of clonotype sharing between individuals. Leukapheresis yielded between about 0.8 and 9.5 billion PBMCs per donor.

The CDR3 measures 14 amino acids from cysteine to phenylalanine. The kept DNA is CDR3 alone, 42 bases in frame from the first base. V lost 5 bases and J lost 3 bases; the stretch between them is 14 bases long. Reading the germline V gene (reference sequence) gives CDR1 SEHNR and CDR2 FQNEAQ. In regard to this clone: Which antigen it targets is not known. Base quality data are lacking; no much larger clone is found one base away.

Results and caveats for the whole study, not just this receptor: Rarefaction of sorted-subset datasets indicated incomplete sequencing despite the large sequencing depth. Sampling was restricted to blood, and TCR repertoires in tissues likely differ from the TCR repertoires found in blood. Based on pairwise subsampling, the degree of clonotype sharing among donors was expected to be affected by sequencing depth. The small number of donors limited the genetic and exposure-history diversity represented. Clonotypes shared by all four sorted-subset donors showed higher generation probabilities than non-shared clonotypes. Larger estimated clonotype richness was generally found for naive subsets than for memory subsets. Roughly 5% of naive CD4, 3.5% of naive CD8, approximately 2.2% of memory CD4, and less than 0.45% of memory CD8 clonotypes were shared across four donors.

Donors were healthy HIV-negative adults with no recently reported acute infections or vaccinations. Only Caucasian adults living in Nashville, Tennessee, USA were represented among the donors. CD4+ T cells were enriched through magnetic negative selection, after which naive cells were positively selected on CD45RA and the remaining negative fraction served as the memory subset. Blood was collected by leukapheresis, and PBMCs were isolated by Ficoll-Histopaque density gradient centrifugation and then cryopreserved in liquid nitrogen vapor phase. Purity and quantity of every magnetically sorted T cell population were checked by analytical flow cytometry. Genomic DNA was isolated from each sorted fraction and quantified by UV absorbance on a Nanodrop 2000c. Using the deep immunoSEQ assay, multiplex PCR amplified TCR CDR3 regions from genomic DNA. For each cell subset, the extracted genomic DNA was distributed evenly across all wells of several immunoSEQ 96-well plates, and each plate served as one replicate. For sorted subsets, each replicate PCR was loaded with 200 ng genomic DNA, equivalent to 32,000 or so T cell genomes. Purified libraries were measured with a Qubit 3.0 fluorometer, size-checked on a Bioanalyzer 2100, and measured again with the KAPA Library Quantification kit. A separate single-read 150-cycle Illumina NextSeq 550 flow cell was used to sequence each immunoSEQ 96-well plate. Processing in the source paper ran as follows. The immunoSEQ output contained only junctional sequences without quality scores, so filtering could not match that applied to full-length reads. To assign V/J genes and CDR3, sequences were annotated using PyIR, a Python wrapper for IgBLAST v1.9, with IMGT germline references. Reads with weak V/J assignments (E-value above 1e-6), missing CDR3, stop codons, out-of-frame junctions, or ambiguous translated residues were removed. V3J clonotypes were defined by identical inferred V gene, J gene, and CDR3 amino acid sequence. To compute the percentage overlap between repertoires, the number of shared unique clonotypes was divided by the size of the smaller repertoire. Repertoire richness was assessed with RTK rarefaction, the Chao1 estimator, and Recon v2.1 estimates of unobserved clonotypes. OLGA was used to compute generation probabilities for all TCRbeta clonotypes that the gDNA method yielded from a few donors. As stored in TCRdb, this immuneACCESS dataset retains in-frame rearrangements with V and J assigned. A fraction of the clones does not appear; measured against another copy, unresolved V genes explain less than half of the discrepancy, and the remainder lacks a known reason. That table is the source of V, J and clone size, and D and trimming were worked out from the DNA. In all, the sample holds about 2.4 million clones, and 80% to 95% of those were seen once. Approximately 0.36% of the sample is held by the ten biggest clonotypes.

The sample taken for sequencing was naive CD4+ T cells from PBMCs. Read against the paper, the sample's cell subset or site label means: CD45RA+ positively selected. Recombination linked TRBV7-9 to TRBJ2-7; the D call is possibly TRBD1 or TRBD2, each sharing 5 bases. The receptor was derived from a man between 18 and 29 years old in good health. Some clones in this sample may be carry-over from other donors' samples. The CDR3 in this case is CASSPTGRHYEQYF. The DNA is as follows: TGTGCCAGCAGCCCGACGGGACGTCACTACGAGCAGTACTTC.